The 2 T cell receptor beta chains given below trace back to one sample, sequenced in a study of neurological immune-mediated disorders. TCRdb reprocessed the 5' RACE reads with MiXCR, giving one entry per CDR3 protein. The repertoire includes some 83,000 distinct CDR3 sequences, 2% to 3% of them detected once, and 1.1% sits in the top ten. The sequencing input was PBMCs. The receptor set was obtained from a woman in her 30s with multiple sclerosis.

This clonotype has just a few counts. A read error may be the cause here, since a much bigger clone is one base away. The V gene is TRBV15, the J gene TRBJ1-6; D is undetermined. Germline loops: CDR1 LNHNV, CDR2 YYDKDF (reference sequence). CDR3 size: 14 residues. CDR3 sequence (DNA): TGTGCCACCAGCAGAGATATAGGAGAATCACACCTCCACTTT. Protein product: CATSRDIGESHLHF.

This clonotype was detected ten times or more. The V call is TRBV6-5, the J call TRBJ2-7, with D possibly matching TRBD2 (6 bases). This CDR3 spans 14 amino acids. V was shortened by 6 bases and J by 2 bases, with 14 bases between the two germline ends. Looked up from germline, CDR1 is MNHEY and CDR2 is SVGAGI. DNA for the CDR3: TGTGCCAGCAGGGACACTGGAGGGGCCTACGAGCAGTACTTC. It specifies CASRDTGGAYEQYF.